Each of the 27 T cell receptor beta chains below was sequenced from the same sample in a study of T-cell reconstitution after alpha-beta-depleted transplantation in children (dated by TCRdb to the mid-2010s). Libraries were prepared through PCR. Sequencing instrument: Illumina HiSeq 2500. Molecular barcoding was employed in the preparation of TCR libraries, with unique molecular identifiers being used to normalize TCRbeta repertoire quantification. TCRdb passed the public sequencing reads through fastp at Q25 and MiXCR, retaining productive beta sequences. Rows matching on CDR3 protein sequence are summarized as one entry with the most common DNA and genes. This sample lists roughly 400,000 distinct CDR3 sequences; roughly two fifths were detected once. The biggest ten clones account for approximately 30% of the sample. Taken with the paper, the label for treatment or condition translates to: allogeneic hematopoietic cell transplantation with graft depleted of TCRalphabeta T cells and CD19 B cells.

The specimen comprised PBMCs, sampled before TCRalphabeta/CD19-depleted stem cell transplant. All receptors derive from a girl under 10 years old with aplastic anemia, due to receive a stem cell transplant.

The genes are TRBV20-1 and TRBJ2-7, with D possibly being TRBD1 (6 bases). The CDR3 is 14 residues long. Germline values: CDR1 DFQATT, CDR2 SNEGSKA (reference sequence). Trimming took 0 bases from V and 0 from J, leaving 9 bases between them. For the CDR3, the DNA is TGCAGTGCTAGAGATGTGGACAGCTCCTACGAGCAGTACTTC. Translating it yields CSARDVDSSYEQYF.

This chain joins TRBV13 and TRBJ2-7; 8 positions match TRBD1. The germline V gene encodes CDR1 PRHDT and CDR2 FYEKMQ (reference sequence). After removal of 6 bases from V and 5 bases from J, the junction contained 9 bases not matched to a gene. CDR3 length: 14 amino acids. CDR3: CASSDRPRGHEQYF. The DNA for the CDR3 is TGTGCCAGCAGTGACAGGCCCAGGGGGCACGAGCAGTACTTC.

The chain is built from TRBV20-1 and TRBJ2-7; a possible D gene is TRBD1 (5 bases). In germline, CDR1 is DFQATT, CDR2 SNEGSKA (reference sequence). The CDR3 is made up of 13 amino acids. The CDR3 DNA is TGCAGGGGTGCAGGGTTTTTCCCTCTCGAGCAGTACTTC. The encoded protein is CRGAGFFPLEQYF.

This clonotype was seen only a few times. V and J are TRBV7-2 and TRBJ2-2; possible D gene TRBD1, 5 bases. V was clipped by 0 bases and J by 4 bases, with 12 bases between them. The CDR3 extends over 16 amino acids. Germline V gene sequence: CDR1 SGHTA, CDR2 FQGNSA. DNA for the CDR3: TGTGCCAGCAGCTTAGCGGCGCAGGGCAGCACCGGGGAGCTGTTTTTT. Translating it yields CASSLAAQGSTGELFF.

In its sample, this clonotype ranks as medium-sized. CDR3 in DNA: TGTGCCAGCAGAGTAGGGAGCTCCTACAATGAGCAGTTCTTC. Its protein product is CASRVGSSYNEQFF. This chain connects TRBV12-3 or TRBV12-4 to TRBJ2-1; tentatively, D is TRBD2 (5 bases). Trimming shortened V by 6 bases and J by 0 bases, and 9 bases separated the two germline ends. The CDR3 runs 14 residues.

The V call is TRBV28, the J call TRBJ2-2; 11 bases are a match to TRBD2. In germline, CDR1 is MDHEN, CDR2 SYDVKM. The CDR3 has 16 amino acids. The V segment lost 4 bases and the J segment 5 bases; nucleotides outside the gene matches: 6. This CDR3 is CASSSATSGVTGELFF. In nucleotides, the CDR3 is TGTGCCAGCAGTTCTGCGACTAGCGGGGTAACCGGGGAGCTGTTTTTT.

J is TRBJ2-3 and V is TRBV6-5; the D gene is possibly TRBD2 (5 bases). Germline CDR1 MNHEY, CDR2 SVGAGI. This CDR3 is built from 18 residues. The V gene lost 0 bases and the J gene lost 0 bases, with 16 bases spanning the gap. The CDR3 sequence: CASSYSYSGGLSTDTQYF. The CDR3 nucleotides read TGTGCCAGCAGTTACTCGTACTCCGGCGGGCTTAGCACAGATACGCAGTATTTT.

This chain joins TRBV3-1 and TRBJ1-1; no definite D call. The CDR3 contains 13 residues. Trimming removed 3 bases from V and 3 bases from J, with 8 bases in between. From germline, CDR1 is LGHDT and CDR2 YNNKEL (reference sequence). The CDR3 region is CASSQELYTEAFF. DNA of the CDR3: TGTGCCAGCAGCCAGGAACTTTACACTGAAGCTTTCTTT.

The V and J genes are TRBV20-1 and TRBJ2-7; tentatively, D is TRBD1 (6 bases). CDR3 length: 14 amino acids. Between the trimmed V and J ends, which lost 1 base and 5 bases, there was a span of 15 bases. Germline V gene lookup returns CDR1 DFQATT and CDR2 SNEGSKA (reference sequence). In DNA, the CDR3 is TGCAGTGCTAGAGCCCGGGACAAGGGGAACGAGCAGTACTTC. Translated: CSARARDKGNEQYF.

The rearrangement uses TRBV7-6 and TRBJ2-5; no reliable D call. Germline CDR1 SGHVS, CDR2 FNYEAQ. This CDR3 contains 15 residues. Trimming pared 0 bases from V and 1 base from J, leaving 9 bases between. The CDR3, as DNA: TGTGCCAGCAGCTTAGCTGTCGGTAGCCAAGAGACCCAGTACTTC. Amino acid sequence: CASSLAVGSQETQYF.

V and J are TRBV5-5 and TRBJ2-1, with 13 positions matching TRBD2. CDR3 length equals 16 residues. Per germline, CDR1 SGHKS and CDR2 YYEKEE (reference sequence). Germline trimming cut 4 bases from V and 5 bases from J; bases unmatched to any gene: 6. The CDR3 loop is CASSRRTSGGDNEQFF. In DNA form, the CDR3 reads TGTGCCAGCAGCCGAAGGACTAGCGGGGGAGACAATGAGCAGTTCTTC.

This chain joins TRBV19 and TRBJ2-3; tentative D call: TRBD2 (6 bases). The CDR3 totals 16 residues. Trimming removed 6 bases from V and 0 bases from J, with 16 bases in between. The germline gives CDR1 LNHDA, CDR2 SQIVND (reference sequence). The CDR3 DNA reads TGTGCCAGTAGCCTCGGTACGGGGACTAGCACAGATACGCAGTATTTT. Its protein product is CASSLGTGTSTDTQYF.

With regard to this clonotype: The junction departs from the called germline gene at one end, perhaps through a read error. The chain combines TRBV7-2 with TRBJ2-3; either TRBD1 or TRBD2 may fit D (5 bases each). CDR1 is SGHTA and CDR2 is FQGNSA in the germline V gene. The CDR3 is made up of 17 amino acids. The CDR3 spells CAGSLLGTGAGTDTQYF. The DNA for the CDR3 is TGTGCCGGCAGCTTATTGGGGACCGGTGCCGGCACAGATACGCAGTATTTT.

J is TRBJ2-4 and V is TRBV5-1; no reliable D call. The germline CDR1 and CDR2 sequences are SGHRS and YFSETQ. This CDR3 is built from 14 residues. V was clipped by 0 bases and J by 3 bases, with 7 bases between them. The CDR3 sequence is CASSLDPGKNIQYF. DNA for the CDR3: TGCGCCAGCAGCTTGGACCCTGGCAAAAACATTCAGTACTTC.

In its sample, this clonotype was seen a few times. V and J are TRBV7-6 and TRBJ2-5, with 10 bases aligning to TRBD2. The CDR3 runs to 17 residues. V was clipped by 5 bases and J by 4 bases; unmatched bases: 13. From germline, CDR1 is SGHVS and CDR2 FNYEAQ. CDR3 in amino acids: CASSPEGASGRGETQYF. In DNA, the CDR3 is TGTGCCAGCAGCCCGGAGGGGGCTAGCGGGAGAGGAGAGACCCAGTACTTC.

This clonotype was counted between two and nine times. The chain couples TRBV7-2 to TRBJ2-7; the D gene is possibly TRBD2 (6 bases). Germline values: CDR1 SGHTA, CDR2 FQGNSA. This CDR3 spans 16 amino acids. Deletions cut 1 base from V and 3 bases from J, with 16 bases between. CDR3 in DNA: TGTGCCAGCAGCTTAGGACCAGCGGGTCCCGTCTACGAGCAGTACTTC. Translation: CASSLGPAGPVYEQYF. Filled out from reference TRBV7-2 and TRBJ2-7, the complete variable domain reads GAGVSQSPSNKVTEKGKDVELRCDPISGHTALYWYRQSLGQGLEFLIYFQGNSAPDKSGLPSDRFSAERTGGSVSTLTIQRTQQEDSAVYLCASSLGPAGPVYEQYFGPGTRLTVT.

This clonotype has ten or more counts. This chain uses TRBV12-3 or TRBV12-4 with TRBJ2-7; TRBD2 agrees at 10 bases. Trimming took 5 bases from V and 9 from J; bases not matched to a gene: 10. The CDR3 length is 14 residues. The CDR3 here is CASSRAGGPGSQYF. For the CDR3, the DNA is TGTGCCAGCAGTCGAGCGGGAGGGCCTGGGTCGCAGTACTTC.

In the case of this clonotype: This may arise from a read error, as a much more abundant clone is one base away. V gene TRBV28 combines with J gene TRBJ2-1, with D possibly called TRBD1 or TRBD2 (6 bases each). Deletions cut 4 bases from V and 15 bases from J, with 16 bases between. Looked up from germline, CDR1 is MDHEN and CDR2 is SYDVKM. CDR3 size: 12 residues. In DNA, the CDR3 is TGTGCCAGCAGTTCTACAGGGAGGCAGCGGTTCTTC. The encoded protein is CASSSTGRQRFF.

Only a few counts were recorded for this clonotype. This chain links TRBV5-1 with TRBJ2-6; no definite D call. This CDR3 spans 16 amino acids. The germline CDR1 and CDR2 sequences are SGHRS and YFSETQ. V was pared by 0 bases and J by 0 bases, with 7 bases between. The CDR3 loop reads CASSLAPNSGANVLTF. The CDR3 DNA follows: TGCGCCAGCAGCTTGGCTCCGAACTCTGGGGCCAACGTCCTGACTTTC. The entire variable domain, with the rest obtained from reference TRBV5-1 and TRBJ2-6, is as follows: KAGVTQTPRYLIKTRGQQVTLSCSPISGHRSVSWYQQTPGQGLQFLFEYFSETQRNKGNFPGRFSGRQFSNSRSEMNVSTLELGDSALYLCASSLAPNSGANVLTFGAGSRLTVL.

The rearrangement links TRBV5-1 to TRBJ2-1, with 10 bases lining up with TRBD2. Trimming cost V 3 bases and J 2 bases; bases outside gene matches: 2. Germline CDR1 and CDR2: SGHRS and YFSETQ. The CDR3 covers 15 residues. CDR3 sequence reads: CASSSGTSAYNEQFF. The CDR3 DNA is TGCGCCAGCAGCTCCGGGACTAGCGCCTACAATGAGCAGTTCTTC.

The chain carries TRBV11-3 and TRBJ2-1; 9 nucleotides align to TRBD1. This CDR3 has 13 residues. The germline V gene has CDR1 SGHNT and CDR2 YENEEA. V shed 3 bases and J 7 bases; nucleotides not matched to a gene: 1. CDR3 sequence: CASSFDRGNEQFF. The DNA of the CDR3 is TGTGCCAGCAGCTTCGACAGGGGGAATGAGCAGTTCTTC.

This clonotype has at least ten counts. The chain couples TRBV7-8 to TRBJ1-6, with a tentative D call TRBD1 (5 bases). Germline values: CDR1 SGHVS, CDR2 FQNEAQ. CDR3 size: 15 residues. Trimming removed 5 bases at V and 9 bases at J, with 17 bases between. CDR3 region: CASSRGRSESSPLHF. Written as DNA, the CDR3 is TGTGCCAGCAGCAGGGGACGCTCTGAGAGTTCACCCCTCCACTTT.

This clonotype was seen ten or more times. This chain uses TRBV20-1 with TRBJ2-1, with 7 bases lining up with TRBD1. Germline values: CDR1 DFQATT, CDR2 SNEGSKA (reference sequence). V shed 1 base, J shed 5 bases, and the junction held 8 bases outside the gene matches. CDR3 length equals 15 residues. The CDR3 bases are TGCAGTGCTAGAGTCCCAATGACAGGGCACAATGAGCAGTTCTTC. Translation gives CSARVPMTGHNEQFF.

This clonotype was counted a few times. This chain's CDR3 is CSAAIRTSEQYF. The CDR3 DNA sequence: TGCAGCGCGGCGATTCGCACCTCCGAGCAGTACTTC. The V call is TRBV29-1, the J call TRBJ2-7; D is ambiguous. Trimming took 7 bases from V and 6 from J, leaving 16 bases between them. The CDR3 runs to 12 residues. Germline lookup yields CDR1 SQVTM and CDR2 ANQGSEA.

The rearrangement joins TRBV7-9 to TRBJ1-5; D not certain. The CDR3 has 11 amino acids. Trimming shortened V by 5 bases and J by 9 bases, and 8 bases separated the two germline ends. Germline CDR1 reads SEHNR; CDR2 reads FQNEAQ (reference sequence). The CDR3 here is CASSPMGPQHF. The DNA of the CDR3 is TGTGCCAGCAGCCCTATGGGGCCCCAGCATTTT.

The table lists this clonotype with a few counts. CDR3 sequence reads: CSASLAGTYEQYF. The CDR3 DNA reads TGCAGTGCTTCACTAGCGGGAACCTACGAGCAGTACTTC. This chain uses TRBV20-1 with TRBJ2-7, with 10 nucleotides matching TRBD2. Germline V gene data show CDR1 as DFQATT and CDR2 as SNEGSKA (reference sequence). J was trimmed by 2 bases and V by 5 bases; bases with no gene match: 3. This CDR3 has 13 residues.

This clonotype was counted a single time. The chain joins TRBV7-2 to TRBJ2-5; 8 positions match TRBD2. This CDR3 is 16 amino acids long. V lost 2 bases to trimming and J lost 2 bases; unmatched junction nucleotides: 7. In germline, CDR1 is SGHTA, CDR2 FQGNSA. In DNA, the CDR3 is TGTGCCAGCAGCTTATGGCGGGGGGCCACTCAAGAGACCCAGTACTTC. It codes for CASSLWRGATQETQYF.